This T cell receptor (beta chain) was sequenced in a study of PD-L1 blockade in urothelial cancer. Study summary: About nine tenths of the roughly 30 patients were men whose urothelial cancer was bladder-origin.

In regard to this clone: Antigen unknown. The junction departs from germline at one end; a sequencing error may be responsible.

Study-wide points: The study found that durable-benefit patients expanded tumor-associated blood clones more at 3 weeks.

Method: immunoSEQ multiplex PCR; TCRdb's copy keeps in-frame clones and lacks some. The repertoire holds some 89,000 clones, with around 85% as singletons. The sample's time point: pretreatment peripheral blood. Locally advanced or metastatic urothelial carcinoma affected the patients. Patients yielded 1 to 8 samples each, pretreatment and on-treatment. The CDR3 contains 15 residues. Germline V gene sequence: CDR1 SNHLY, CDR2 FYNNEI. The clonotype comes from a man aged 55 to 70 with urothelial cancer. The chain employs TRBV2 and TRBJ2-1; D gene unclear. The sequencing used PBMCs, collected around atezolizumab (anti-PD-L1) treatment. Written as DNA, the CDR3 is TGTGCCAGCAGCGAAGATCCCGTGTCCTACAATGAGCAGTTCTTC. Amino acid sequence: CASSEDPVSYNEQFF.